The 27 T cell receptor beta chains in this list originate from one sample, sequenced in a study of T cell responses to AZD1222 COVID-19 vaccine. Measured with immunoSEQ multiplex PCR; TCRdb has only the in-frame clones, and not every one. The sample contains some 130,000 clones, around 84% of which appear only once. The sample in question was peripheral blood, obtained on day 0 of AZD1222 vaccination. All receptors derive from an adult in good health.

The chain uses TRBV28 and TRBJ1-4; D is undetermined. Trimming pared 5 bases from V and 8 bases from J, leaving 15 bases between. The CDR3 covers 14 residues. Germline assignment: CDR1 MDHEN and CDR2 SYDVKM. CDR3 nucleotide sequence: TGTGCCAGCAGTCAGGACGGAGCCGGGGAAAAACTGTTTTTT. Encoded protein: CASSQDGAGEKLFF.

The chain employs TRBV19 and TRBJ2-7, with TRBD1 matching 9 bases. Germline CDR1 and CDR2: LNHDA and SQIVND (reference sequence). This CDR3 has 15 residues. J was trimmed by 3 bases and V by 4 bases; bases with no gene match: 7. The CDR3, as DNA: TGTGCCAGTAGTAGATGGGACAGGGAAGGCTACGAGCAGTACTTC. This codes for CASSRWDREGYEQYF.

V and J are TRBV10-1 and TRBJ2-2, with D perhaps TRBD1 (6 bases). Between the trimmed V and J ends, which lost 3 bases and 5 bases, there was a span of 16 bases. This CDR3 comprises 16 residues. Germline CDR1 is WNHNN and CDR2 is SYGVQD (reference sequence). The CDR3, as DNA: TGCGCCAGCAGTGAAAGGATGACAGGCGGGACCGGGGAGCTGTTTTTT. Translation: CASSERMTGGTGELFF.

The chain recombines TRBV3-1 (or the pseudogene TRBV3-2) with TRBJ2-7; 7 positions agree with TRBD1. The V and J ends lost 0 bases and 6 bases, in that order; junction bases with no gene match: 5. The CDR3 covers 14 residues. The V gene's germline CDR1 is LGHDT and CDR2 YNNKEL (reference sequence). CDR3 amino acids: CASSQDYRGREQYF. The CDR3 DNA sequence: TGTGCCAGCAGCCAAGATTATAGGGGGCGCGAGCAGTACTTC.

As to this clone: This CDR3 is also generated by other DNA sequences in the sample. The chain couples TRBV5-1 to TRBJ1-6, with 10 positions matching TRBD1. CDR1 is SGHRS and CDR2 is YFSETQ in the germline V gene. V was clipped by 0 bases and J by 10 bases; unmatched bases: 4. CDR3 length: 15 amino acids. The CDR3, as DNA: TGCGCCAGCAGCTTGGAGGGACAGGGGCACTCACCCCTCCACTTT. Translation gives CASSLEGQGHSPLHF.

The J gene is TRBJ2-6, the V gene TRBV18, with no clear D. The germline V gene encodes CDR1 KGHSH and CDR2 LQKENI. V lost 3 bases and J lost 4, with 4 bases in between. The CDR3 has 13 amino acids. CDR3 loop: CASSPAGANVLTF. CDR3 nucleotides: TGTGCCAGCTCACCTGCCGGGGCCAACGTCCTGACTTTC.

The chain links TRBV6-2 or TRBV6-3 to TRBJ2-5; D gene uncertain. Germline CDR1 MNHEY, CDR2 SVGEGT. The V end lost 5 bases, the J end lost 0 bases, and 19 bases lay between the germline ends. The CDR3 loop spans 17 amino acids. CDR3 sequence reads: CASSTPGMTAYQETQYF. The DNA of the CDR3 is TGTGCCAGCAGTACCCCTGGGATGACGGCGTACCAAGAGACCCAGTACTTC.

The rearrangement joins TRBV5-6 to TRBJ1-3; D possibly corresponds to TRBD1 (5 bases). V was shortened by 4 bases and J by 0 bases, with 11 bases between the two germline ends. The germline V gene has CDR1 SGHDT and CDR2 YYEEEE. The CDR3 consists of 15 residues. DNA of the CDR3: TGTGCCAGCAGCGGAGCGGACACCTCTGGAAACACCATATATTTT. This sequence encodes CASSGADTSGNTIYF.

J is TRBJ2-4 and V is TRBV2; unclear D gene. CDR1 is SNHLY and CDR2 is FYNNEI in the germline V gene. The V end lost 6 bases, the J end lost 7 bases, and 10 bases lay between the germline ends. The CDR3 consists of 12 residues. The CDR3 sequence is CASRSQWNIQYF. CDR3 DNA sequence: TGTGCCAGCAGATCTCAATGGAACATTCAGTACTTC.

V is TRBV7-9 and J is TRBJ2-7, with D perhaps matching TRBD2 (6 bases). The CDR3 consists of 15 residues. Germline V gene data show CDR1 as SEHNR and CDR2 as FQNEAQ (reference sequence). Between the trimmed V and J ends, which lost 4 bases and 0 bases, there was a span of 13 bases. CDR3 sequence (DNA): TGTGCCAGCAGCTCGGGACTCCTTAGCTCCTACGAGCAGTACTTC. This translates into CASSSGLLSSYEQYF.

The chain combines TRBV6-6 with TRBJ1-5, with 9 bases aligning to TRBD1. Germline V gene data show CDR1 as MNHNY and CDR2 as SVGAGI (reference sequence). The CDR3 totals 19 residues. The J segment lost 1 base and the V segment lost 6 bases, leaving 16 bases of the junction unmatched. CDR3 amino acids: CASSSPRGTGKVSNQPQHF. Here the CDR3 DNA reads TGTGCCAGCAGCTCCCCCAGGGGGACAGGGAAGGTGAGCAATCAGCCCCAGCATTTT.

This sequence joins TRBV2 and TRBJ1-2; TRBD1 matches 8 bases. The CDR3 length is 16 residues. V was clipped by 3 bases and J by 7 bases; unmatched bases: 13. CDR1 SNHLY and CDR2 FYNNEI come from the germline V gene. CDR3 nucleotides: TGTGCCAGCAGTGATACAGGGGGATGGGGGAAGAGTGGCTACACCTTC. The encoded protein is CASSDTGGWGKSGYTF.

V gene TRBV7-9 combines with J gene TRBJ1-1; D unresolved. The V end lost 5 bases, the J end lost 7 bases, and 17 bases lay between the germline ends. The V gene's germline CDR1 is SEHNR and CDR2 FQNEAQ (reference sequence). CDR3 size: 14 residues. CDR3 in DNA: TGTGCCAGCAGCCCCCTCGGCACCAGAGGTGAAGCTTTCTTT. It codes for CASSPLGTRGEAFF.

This rearrangement joins TRBV24-1 to TRBJ1-4, with D possibly being TRBD1 (5 bases). Trimming shortened V by 2 bases and J by 5 bases, and 11 bases separated the two germline ends. The CDR3 has 15 residues. Germline lookup yields CDR1 KGHDR and CDR2 SFDVKD. CDR3 sequence reads: CATSDYRDVNEKLFF. For the CDR3, the DNA is TGTGCCACCAGTGATTACCGGGACGTCAATGAAAAACTGTTTTTT.

The chain joins TRBV19 to TRBJ1-3, with D uncertain. Germline CDR1 is LNHDA and CDR2 is SQIVND (reference sequence). V was clipped by 8 bases and J by 0 bases, with 17 bases between them. CDR3 size: 16 residues. The CDR3 DNA is TGTGCCAGTCGGAGTCCCGGAGCCAGCTCTGGAAACACCATATATTTT. Translated: CASRSPGASSGNTIYF.

V usage is TRBV3-1 (or the pseudogene TRBV3-2) and J usage is TRBJ2-5; a possible D gene is TRBD1 (6 bases). From germline, CDR1 is LGHDT and CDR2 YNNKEL (reference sequence). The CDR3 spans 16 residues. Trimming left V 4 bases short and J 5 bases short, with 20 bases between. The CDR3 sequence is CASSRVRTGTEETQYF. Here the CDR3 DNA reads TGTGCCAGCAGCCGAGTACGAACAGGGACGGAGGAGACCCAGTACTTC.

V is TRBV9 and J is TRBJ1-3; weak D call: TRBD1 (5 bases). Germline V gene lookup returns CDR1 SGDLS and CDR2 YYNGEE. V lost 4 bases and J 0 bases, leaving 14 bases between the germline ends. The CDR3 totals 16 residues. This CDR3 is CASSPAGRPSGNTIYF. In DNA form, the CDR3 reads TGTGCCAGCAGCCCCGCGGGGCGGCCCTCTGGAAACACCATATATTTT.

The chain is built from TRBV15 and TRBJ1-3; D ambiguous. From germline, CDR1 is LNHNV and CDR2 YYDKDF (reference sequence). CDR3 size: 17 residues. The V and J ends lost 0 bases and 0 bases respectively, with 12 bases between them. The CDR3 DNA reads TGTGCCACCAGCAGAGATCGGCTCGCAAGCTCTGGAAACACCATATATTTT. It yields the protein CATSRDRLASSGNTIYF.

The chain carries TRBV6-5 and TRBJ1-5, with D tentatively TRBD1 (5 bases). CDR3 length equals 15 residues. Germline assignment: CDR1 MNHEY and CDR2 SVGAGI. Trimming removed 5 bases at V and 7 bases at J, with 18 bases between. Written as DNA, the CDR3 is TGTGCCAGCAGTCCCCCCGGGCAGGGAGGACAGCCCCAGCATTTT. It encodes CASSPPGQGGQPQHF.

This clone was counted a single time. The rearrangement joins TRBV15 to TRBJ2-3; D remains unclear. Germline V lookup: CDR1 LNHNV, CDR2 YYDKDF (reference sequence). V was cut by 1 base and J by 6 bases, with 5 bases left in between. The CDR3 sequence is 12 residues long. In DNA, the CDR3 is TGTGCCACCAGCAGAGTGGGCGATACGCAGTATTTT. Its protein product is CATSRVGDTQYF.

This clone showed up just once. DNA of the CDR3: TGTGCCAGCAGTTACAGAAGCTCTGGGGCCAACGTCCTGACTTTC. Translated: CASSYRSSGANVLTF. The genes are TRBV6-2 or TRBV6-3 and TRBJ2-6; D gene ambiguous. The ends were cut back, 2 bases at V and 0 bases at J, with 5 bases in the middle. The CDR3 covers 15 residues. Germline V gene lookup returns CDR1 MNHEY and CDR2 SVGEGT.

The rearrangement uses TRBV27 and TRBJ2-3; 12 bases fit TRBD2. V dropped 3 bases and J dropped 10; count of bases not matched to a gene: 8. The CDR3 runs to 15 residues. Germline loops: CDR1 MNHEY, CDR2 SMNVEV (reference sequence). CDR3 sequence: CASSFSSGGARAQYF. The CDR3 coding sequence is TGTGCCAGCAGTTTCTCTAGCGGGGGGGCGAGGGCGCAGTATTTT.

This clone has just a few counts. The chain uses TRBV2 and TRBJ1-5; D is uncertain. V was pared by 3 bases and J by 0 bases, with 9 bases between. Germline V gene data show CDR1 as SNHLY and CDR2 as FYNNEI. The CDR3 spans 15 residues. CDR3 loop: CASSEETDSNQPQHF. DNA for the CDR3: TGTGCCAGCAGTGAGGAGACGGATAGCAATCAGCCCCAGCATTTT.

The chain uses TRBV5-5 and TRBJ1-1; D is perhaps TRBD1 (6 bases). Germline lookup yields CDR1 SGHKS and CDR2 YYEKEE (reference sequence). V was pared by 1 base and J by 6 bases, with 16 bases between. The CDR3 totals 15 residues. Here the CDR3 DNA reads TGTGCCAGCAGCTTGTTTGACATCACAGGGTCTGAAGCTTTCTTT. Protein sequence: CASSLFDITGSEAFF.

The chain joins TRBV6-5 to TRBJ2-2; D gene ambiguous. V was trimmed by 0 bases and J by 2 bases, leaving 4 bases between them. The germline CDR1 and CDR2 sequences are MNHEY and SVGAGI. The CDR3 sequence is 14 residues long. CDR3 protein: CASSYSSNTGELFF. As DNA, the CDR3 is TGTGCCAGCAGTTACTCTTCCAACACCGGGGAGCTGTTTTTT.

This chain links TRBV6-5 with TRBJ1-1; D remains ambiguous. Looked up from germline, CDR1 is MNHEY and CDR2 is SVGAGI. The CDR3 length is 14 residues. V dropped 0 bases and J dropped 3 bases, with 8 bases sitting between them. The CDR3 DNA reads as TGTGCCAGCAGTTACTCGAGGAGAGACACTGAAGCTTTCTTT. Amino acid sequence: CASSYSRRDTEAFF.

The V and J genes are TRBV24-1 and TRBJ1-2; D unclear. CDR1 and CDR2 from the germline V gene are KGHDR and SFDVKD. This CDR3 spans 12 amino acids. V shed 2 bases and J shed 8 bases, with 8 bases lying between them. The CDR3 spells CATSDSMRGYTF. The CDR3 DNA is TGTGCCACCAGTGATTCCATGCGGGGCTACACCTTC.